This T cell receptor beta chain was identified during a study of T cells in Graves' hyperthyroidism and ophthalmopathy. Ten or more counts support this clonotype. Its antigen remains unidentified. There were TCR beta CDR3 regions amplified from RNA transcripts. A first-round RT-PCR of the TCR CDR3 used the HTBI primer set. One entry per CDR3 protein results from TCRdb running MiXCR on the multiplex PCR reads. The sample holds about 640,000 distinct CDR3 sequences; less than 25% are singletons and the top ten take about 35%. Study-wide findings and caveats: Blood samples included most of the expanded thyroid clonotypes exceeding 0.001. Ophthalmopathy, which appeared later, was predicted by the model a median roughly 6.5 months before onset.

Exclusions: uncontrolled infection, other autoimmune disease, pregnancy, lactation. The diagnoses drew upon clinical symptoms, serum thyroxine and TRAb, thyroid ultrasound and orbital computed tomography. Germline V lookup: CDR1 SNHLY, CDR2 FYNNEI. This CDR3 region has 16 residues. The ends were cut back, 5 bases at V and 4 bases at J, with 20 bases in the middle. The specimen sequenced was blood. This sequence originates from a young man with Graves' ophthalmopathy. The chain carries TRBV2 and TRBJ1-1, with a possible D match to TRBD1 (5 bases). CDR3: CASSPRDPIRRTEAFF. Written as DNA, the CDR3 is TGTGCCAGCAGTCCCCGGGACCCTATCCGGCGCACTGAAGCTTTCTTT.